This T cell receptor beta chain is from a study of cytotoxic CD8 clonotypes in ibrutinib-treated CLL. Assay used: immunoSEQ multiplex PCR; TCRdb lists only in-frame clones, some missing. The sample lists 150,000 to 200,000 clones; roughly 88% were seen once. This CDR3 has 14 amino acids. In germline, CDR1 is SGDLS, CDR2 YYNGEE. The ends were cut back, 5 bases at V and 0 bases at J, with 9 bases in the middle. The clonotype originates from a human donor with chronic lymphocytic leukemia. The J gene is TRBJ1-5, the V gene TRBV9; D unresolved. Sequenced material: PBMCs, taken at disease progression, from a patient treated with ibrutinib. CDR3 sequence: CASSIFGSNQPQHF. CDR3 DNA: TGTGCCAGCAGTATTTTTGGTAGCAATCAGCCCCAGCATTTT.